This entry describes one TCR beta chain. The antigen is undetermined. This entry is derived from a study of T-cell memory formation after mild COVID-19. Study in general: TCR clusters were mostly donor specific.

Study-level points and caveats: Certain responding clones were present in pre-infection memory, suggesting participation of cross-reactive memory.

Germline V gives CDR1 SQVTM, CDR2 ANQGSEA. Trimming took off 7 bases at V and 7 bases at J, with 19 bases between the two ends. The CDR3 runs 13 residues. 5'RACE primed from the constant segment yielded TCR alpha and TCR beta cDNA libraries bearing sample barcodes and UMIs. TCRdb re-called the 5' RACE reads with MiXCR, one entry per CDR3 protein. The data show around 450,000 distinct CDR3 sequences, less than 25% seen once. The sequenced sample was PBMCs or a T cell subset sorted from them (not recorded which). The chain combines TRBV29-1 with TRBJ1-2; D not resolved. This TCR was sampled from an adult woman who had mild COVID-19 (a few samples of this study predate the infection). Cell type and time point are not known. The DNA for the CDR3 is TGCAGCGCCAGCATGGCGGAGGGATCTGGCTACACCTTC. Its protein is CSASMAEGSGYTF.